The sequence of this T cell receptor (beta chain) was determined in a study of type 1 regulatory T cells. For the study at large: An in vitro protocol generated T-allo10, a Tr1-enriched, alloantigen-specific CD4 T cell product. Study-wide points: Tr1 cells had a more restricted TCR repertoire than non-Tr1 cells.

TCRdb re-called the reads with MiXCR, one entry per CDR3 protein. The sample records a few thousand distinct CDR3 sequences, about 24% being singletons. Germline loops: CDR1 MNHEY, CDR2 SVGAGI. V lost 2 bases and J lost 8, with 9 bases in between. The CDR3 length is 13 residues. This clonotype is termed large (0.1 to 1%). Antigen: not known. This TCR derives from a human donor in good health. Material for sequencing was cultured type 1 regulatory T (Tr1) cells, either the whole culture or a sorted fraction (not recorded which). The chain recombines TRBV6-5 with TRBJ1-4, with D unresolved. The CDR3 region has the DNA TGTGCCAGCAGTTACAGGGTAAAGGAAAAACTGTTTTTT. As protein: CASSYRVKEKLFF.